One sample yielded the 10 T cell receptor beta chains listed below, sequenced in a study of cytomegalovirus exposure and HLA in healthy donors. The PCR used 60 Vbeta and 13 Jbeta primers. The table came from immunoSEQ multiplex PCR; TCRdb's copy has only in-frame clones and leaves some out. The top ten clones hold about 7.3% of a sample with around 90,000 clones, roughly 77% of them seen once. Sequencing was performed on PBMCs. Receptors were obtained from a man between 25 and 39 years old in good health and CMV-seronegative.

V usage is TRBV5-1 and J usage is TRBJ1-2, with 7 positions matching TRBD1. J was trimmed by 8 bases and V by 6 bases; bases with no gene match: 10. Germline CDR1 is SGHRS and CDR2 is YFSETQ. This CDR3 contains 13 residues. This CDR3 is CASKVEGGDGYTF. The CDR3 DNA follows: TGCGCCAGCAAAGTGGAAGGGGGCGACGGCTACACCTTC.

The sample holds a few counts of this clone. The chain is built from TRBV6-5 and TRBJ1-3; 7 nucleotides match TRBD1. Germline V gives CDR1 MNHEY, CDR2 SVGAGI. The CDR3 runs 13 residues. The trim removed 6 bases at V and 4 bases at J, leaving 3 bases unmatched. The CDR3 spells CASSRQGGNTIYF. The CDR3 nucleotides are TGTGCCAGCAGCCGACAGGGCGGAAACACCATATATTTT.

This chain connects TRBV9 to TRBJ2-2, with 7 bases aligning to TRBD2. There are 16 residues in the CDR3. V lost 0 bases, J lost 7 bases, and 9 bases stayed unmatched. In germline, CDR1 is SGDLS, CDR2 YYNGEE. The CDR3 loop is CASSVEGGPLGGELFF. CDR3 in DNA: TGTGCCAGCAGCGTAGAGGGAGGGCCGTTGGGCGGGGAGCTGTTTTTT.

The chain is built from TRBV27 and TRBJ2-7; D remains ambiguous. V dropped 3 bases and J dropped 2 bases, with 14 bases sitting between them. CDR1 is MNHEY, CDR2 SMNVEV, per germline (reference sequence). There are 15 residues in the CDR3. The CDR3 sequence is CASSFRPAQTYEQYF. CDR3 sequence (DNA): TGTGCCAGCAGTTTCAGACCCGCACAGACCTACGAGCAGTACTTC.

This rearrangement joins TRBV4-1 to TRBJ1-2, with unresolved D. With 5 bases removed from V and 4 bases from J, the gap between germline ends came to 11 bases. Germline V gene sequence: CDR1 MGHRA, CDR2 YSYEKL. CDR3 length: 13 residues. CDR3 nucleotide sequence: TGCGCCAGCAGCTCGGGTAGCGGCTATGGCTACACCTTC. Amino acids: CASSSGSGYGYTF.

This clone was seen a handful of times. The gene calls are TRBV10-3 and TRBJ2-3, with D perhaps matching TRBD2 (5 bases). The CDR3 totals 13 residues. Germline V gene sequence: CDR1 ENHRY, CDR2 SYGVKD. V was clipped by 6 bases and J by 3 bases, with 10 bases between them. CDR3 nucleotides: TGTGCCATCAGGGACGGGGATACAGATACGCAGTATTTT. Amino acids: CAIRDGDTDTQYF.

V usage is TRBV25-1 and J usage is TRBJ2-1; maybe TRBD1 (6 bases). CDR1 MGHDK and CDR2 SYGVNS come from the germline V gene. This CDR3 contains 16 residues. Between the trimmed V and J ends, which lost 2 bases and 0 bases, there was a span of 11 bases. The CDR3 bases are TGTGCCAGCAGTGAAGGCGGACAGAGCTCCTACAATGAGCAGTTCTTC. Translation: CASSEGGQSSYNEQFF.

This rearrangement joins TRBV11-2 to TRBJ1-4, with 7 positions matching TRBD1. Germline CDR1 and CDR2: SGHAT and FQNNGV. The V gene end was trimmed by 1 base and the J gene end by 0 bases; junction bases not matched to a gene: 5. This CDR3 is 17 amino acids long. The CDR3 reads CASSLVAGGATNEKLFF. The CDR3 coding sequence is TGTGCCAGCAGCTTAGTTGCAGGGGGAGCAACTAATGAAAAACTGTTTTTT.

This chain connects TRBV2 to TRBJ2-2; D may be TRBD1 (6 bases). The CDR3 has 14 residues. V lost 6 bases and J 5 bases, leaving 13 bases between the germline ends. Germline V gives CDR1 SNHLY, CDR2 FYNNEI. The CDR3 loop is CASSSWTETGELFF. The CDR3 DNA is TGTGCCAGCAGCTCTTGGACAGAGACCGGGGAGCTGTTTTTT.

This sequence joins TRBV7-3 and TRBJ2-7, with D possibly matching TRBD1 (6 bases). V was trimmed by 2 bases and J by 2 bases, leaving 10 bases between them. Germline CDR1 reads SGHTA; CDR2 reads FQGTGA. The CDR3 sequence is 14 residues long. The CDR3 region has the DNA TGTGCCAGCAGCTTAGTAGGGGGTCCCTACGAGCAGTACTTC. It encodes CASSLVGGPYEQYF.